This record covers a single T cell receptor beta chain. TCRdb keeps only in-frame clones here, not all; method: immunoSEQ multiplex PCR. The table includes fewer than 15,000 clones, 85% to 90% detected once. V lost 3 bases and J lost 11; bases outside the gene matches: 3. Germline CDR1 MNHGY, CDR2 SVAAGI. CDR3 length equals 11 residues. This specimen comes from a study of PD-1 blockade in classical Hodgkin lymphoma. Every single patient, without exception, relapsed after autologous stem cell transplantation, and brentuximab vedotin exposure varied. The chain recombines TRBV6-9 with TRBJ1-1, with 7 positions matching TRBD1. This TCR derives from a human donor with classical Hodgkin lymphoma. The sample in question was peripheral blood mononuclear cells (PBMCs), obtained at baseline. As DNA, the CDR3 is TGTGCCAGCAGTTACTCAGGGGGGGCTTTCTTT. Amino acid sequence: CASSYSGGAFF.